These 26 T cell receptor beta chains originate from one sample sequenced in a study of T cell repertoires and Cas9 in healthy adults. Method: immunoSEQ multiplex PCR; TCRdb's copy keeps in-frame clones and lacks some. Of over 20,000 clones in the sample, more than 80% were seen once. The sample was CD4+ effector T cells (CD127+, CD25-, CD137-, CD154-) from PBMCs; culture status not recorded. The origin of the receptors is a human donor in good health.

This clone was picked up one time. This chain connects TRBV7-9 to TRBJ1-5; D may be TRBD1 (6 bases). Germline loops: CDR1 SEHNR, CDR2 FQNEAQ (reference sequence). The CDR3 has 12 amino acids. V was clipped by 0 bases and J by 10 bases, with 7 bases between them. CDR3 coding DNA: TGTGCCAGCAGCTTAGCGACAGGCCCCCAGCATTTT. Translation gives CASSLATGPQHF. Based on the CDR3 plus reference TRBV7-9 and TRBJ1-5, the full variable domain is DTGVSQNPRHKITKRGQNVTFRCDPISEHNRLYWYRQTLGQGPEFLTYFQNEAQLEKSRLLSDRFSAERPKGSFSTLEIQRTEQGDSAMYLCASSLATGPQHFGDGTRLSIL.

The V gene is TRBV29-1, the J gene TRBJ1-2; 8 nucleotides agree with TRBD1. V lost 2 bases to trimming and J lost 2 bases; unmatched junction nucleotides: 1. The CDR3 runs 13 residues. CDR1 and CDR2 from the germline V gene are SQVTM and ANQGSEA. In nucleotides, the CDR3 is TGCAGCGTTGAAAACAGGGGGAACTATGGCTACACCTTC. Its protein is CSVENRGNYGYTF.

The chain is built from TRBV27 and TRBJ2-5; TRBD2 aligns across 14 bases. CDR3 length equals 15 residues. Trimming at V came to 4 bases and at J to 11 bases, leaving 9 bases not matched to a gene. Germline V gives CDR1 MNHEY, CDR2 SMNVEV (reference sequence). The CDR3 loop is CASSSGLAGGREQYF. The CDR3 nucleotides read TGTGCCAGCAGTTCAGGACTAGCGGGAGGACGGGAGCAGTACTTC.

The chain combines TRBV6-6 with TRBJ1-5, with D maybe TRBD1 (6 bases). With 6 bases removed from V and 6 bases from J, the gap between germline ends came to 12 bases. Germline assignment: CDR1 MNHNY and CDR2 SVGAGI (reference sequence). The CDR3 spans 13 residues. This CDR3 reads CASSRRGGQPQHF. The CDR3 nucleotides read TGTGCCAGCAGCCGTAGGGGGGGTCAGCCCCAGCATTTT.

This clone was observed a few times. The sample carries other DNA sequences with the same CDR3. The gene calls are TRBV10-2 and TRBJ1-4, with a tentative D call TRBD1 (5 bases). V dropped 4 bases and J dropped 7 bases, with 10 bases sitting between them. The CDR3 consists of 13 residues. CDR1 is WSHSY, CDR2 SAAADI, per germline. The CDR3 bases are TGCGCCAGCAGTGGAGGGGCGGGTGAAAAACTGTTTTTT. It yields the protein CASSGGAGEKLFF.

This chain joins TRBV5-1 and TRBJ1-2; D gene unclear. Trimming took 3 bases from V and 8 from J, leaving 11 bases between them. Germline values: CDR1 SGHRS, CDR2 YFSETQ. The CDR3 is 12 amino acids. The CDR3 nucleotides are TGCGCCAGCAGCTCACCCCCGGGAGGCTACACCTTC. Translation: CASSSPPGGYTF.

V is TRBV9 and J is TRBJ1-1; D is undetermined. The germline V gene encodes CDR1 SGDLS and CDR2 YYNGEE. CDR3 length: 15 amino acids. V lost 5 bases and J lost 6, with 20 bases in between. The CDR3 sequence: CASRKGLGRAPEAFF. CDR3 DNA: TGTGCCAGCAGGAAGGGTTTGGGGAGGGCCCCTGAAGCTTTCTTT.

The chain uses TRBV2 and TRBJ2-2; D call uncertain. V was pared by 3 bases and J by 4 bases, with 3 bases between. The CDR3 spans 12 residues. Germline V gene sequence: CDR1 SNHLY, CDR2 FYNNEI. CDR3 DNA: TGTGCCAGCAGTGACCCCACCGGGGAGCTGTTTTTT. Its translation is CASSDPTGELFF.

The rearrangement joins TRBV4-2 to TRBJ2-5, with 8 nucleotides matching TRBD2. The CDR3 runs to 14 residues. V shed 4 bases and J 5 bases; nucleotides not matched to a gene: 6. The germline CDR1 and CDR2 sequences are LGHNA and YNFKEQ. The chain's CDR3 is CASSRAGAGETQYF. The CDR3 nucleotides are TGTGCCAGCAGCCGAGCGGGGGCCGGGGAGACCCAGTACTTC.

This clone was seen only a few times. This chain connects TRBV10-3 to TRBJ1-5, with D perhaps matching TRBD1 (5 bases). The CDR3 totals 15 residues. V lost 10 bases to trimming and J lost 3 bases, with 19 bases between them. Per germline, CDR1 ENHRY and CDR2 SYGVKD. In nucleotides, the CDR3 is TGTGCCACCTCACTGGCGGACAATATCAATCAGCCCCAGCATTTT. Amino acids: CATSLADNINQPQHF.

The chain recombines TRBV28 with TRBJ1-5; no clear D gene. CDR1 is MDHEN and CDR2 is SYDVKM in the germline V gene. CDR3 length: 12 residues. Deletions cut 4 bases from V and 5 bases from J, with 6 bases between. DNA of the CDR3: TGTGCCAGCAGTTCGACCGATCAGCCCCAGCATTTT. Its protein product is CASSSTDQPQHF.

This chain joins TRBV7-9 and TRBJ1-6; 7 nucleotides agree with TRBD1. Unmatched junction bases numbered 4, after V lost 2 bases and J lost 9 bases. Germline-derived CDR1 and CDR2 are SEHNR and FQNEAQ (reference sequence). There are 14 residues in the CDR3. CDR3 loop: CASSLQGVGSPLHF. Written as DNA, the CDR3 is TGTGCCAGCAGCTTACAGGGGGTCGGTTCACCCCTCCACTTT.

The chain combines TRBV5-1 with TRBJ1-5; TRBD1 aligns across 7 bases. Germline trimming cut 4 bases from V and 3 bases from J; bases unmatched to any gene: 13. From germline, CDR1 is SGHRS and CDR2 YFSETQ. The CDR3 is 17 residues long. Here the CDR3 reads CASSPTEGAIDNQPQHF. CDR3 nucleotides: TGCGCCAGCAGCCCCACAGAGGGGGCGATAGACAATCAGCCCCAGCATTTT.

The chain uses TRBV7-2 and TRBJ2-4, with D perhaps TRBD2 (5 bases). This CDR3 has 14 amino acids. V lost 4 bases, J lost 3 bases, and 10 bases lay in between. From germline, CDR1 is SGHTA and CDR2 FQGNSA. In DNA, the CDR3 is TGTGCCAGCAGCTCCAGAGGGAGCAAAAACATTCAGTACTTC. It translates to CASSSRGSKNIQYF.

The V gene is TRBV25-1, the J gene TRBJ1-6; D gene unclear. Trimming pared 8 bases from V and 0 bases from J, leaving 8 bases between. CDR3 length: 14 residues. CDR1 is MGHDK, CDR2 SYGVNS, per germline. In DNA form, the CDR3 reads TGTGCCAGCGCCCTCAGCTCCTATAATTCACCCCTCCACTTT. This sequence encodes CASALSSYNSPLHF. Based on the CDR3 plus reference TRBV25-1 and TRBJ1-6, the full variable domain is EADIYQTPRYLVIGTGKKITLECSQTMGHDKMYWYQQDPGMELHLIHYSYGVNSTEKGDLSSESTVSRIRTEHFPLTLESARPSHTSQYLCASALSSYNSPLHFGNGTRLTVT.

V gene TRBV2 combines with J gene TRBJ1-5; no clear D. The germline V gene encodes CDR1 SNHLY and CDR2 FYNNEI. The V end was cut by 0 bases, the J end by 3 bases, with 9 bases between. The CDR3 has 15 residues. CDR3 region: CASSEARTINQPQHF. The CDR3 DNA sequence: TGTGCCAGCAGTGAAGCGCGGACGATCAATCAGCCCCAGCATTTT.

The V call is TRBV15, the J call TRBJ2-4, with D maybe TRBD1 (5 bases). This CDR3 contains 14 residues. The ends were cut back, 0 bases at V and 6 bases at J, with 9 bases in the middle. Per germline, CDR1 LNHNV and CDR2 YYDKDF (reference sequence). The DNA for the CDR3 is TGTGCCACCAGCAGAGATCCCCAGGGAAACATTCAGTACTTC. Residues: CATSRDPQGNIQYF.

The chain employs TRBV18 and TRBJ1-1; 11 bases are shared with TRBD1. The CDR3 is made up of 13 amino acids. V lost 6 bases to trimming and J lost 5 bases; unmatched junction nucleotides: 2. Germline lookup yields CDR1 KGHSH and CDR2 LQKENI. CDR3 residues: CASSWDRGTEAFF. Written as DNA, the CDR3 is TGTGCCAGCTCCTGGGACAGGGGGACTGAAGCTTTCTTT.

The chain employs TRBV7-2 and TRBJ1-2, with D perhaps matching TRBD1 (5 bases). The V end lost 1 base, the J end lost 5 bases, and 11 bases lay between the germline ends. Germline V gene lookup returns CDR1 SGHTA and CDR2 FQGNSA. CDR3 length: 14 residues. CDR3 region: CASSLGGRSYGYTF. The CDR3 DNA sequence: TGTGCCAGCAGCTTAGGGGGGAGGTCTTATGGCTACACCTTC. The variable domain in full, with the rest retrieved from reference TRBV7-2 and TRBJ1-2, is GAGVSQSPSNKVTEKGKDVELRCDPISGHTALYWYRQSLGQGLEFLIYFQGNSAPDKSGLPSDRFSAERTGGSVSTLTIQRTQQEDSAVYLCASSLGGRSYGYTFGSGTRLTVV.

V gene TRBV29-1 combines with J gene TRBJ1-1; no clear D gene. The V end was cut by 3 bases, the J end by 1 base, with 9 bases between. CDR3 size: 13 residues. The germline V gene encodes CDR1 SQVTM and CDR2 ANQGSEA. In nucleotides, the CDR3 is TGCAGCGTTGATGGGCGGCGGAACACTGAAGCTTTCTTT. It specifies CSVDGRRNTEAFF.

The rearrangement links TRBV27 to TRBJ1-3; no definite D call. The CDR3 covers 12 residues. Germline lookup yields CDR1 MNHEY and CDR2 SMNVEV (reference sequence). Trimming took 8 bases from V and 4 from J, leaving 9 bases between them. The CDR3 DNA reads TGTGCCAGCGGGCAGAGGGGAAACACCATATATTTT. Translating gives CASGQRGNTIYF.

The chain uses TRBV19 and TRBJ1-5; 10 positions agree with TRBD1. The J segment lost 6 bases and the V segment lost 7 bases, leaving 3 bases of the junction unmatched. Per germline, CDR1 LNHDA and CDR2 SQIVND (reference sequence). This CDR3 has 13 residues. In nucleotides, the CDR3 is TGTGCCAGTATGGGACAGGGGCTTCAGCCCCAGCATTTT. It specifies CASMGQGLQPQHF.

This clone was counted only a few times. The V call is TRBV2, the J call TRBJ1-4, with TRBD1 matching over 7 bases. This CDR3 spans 16 amino acids. Trimming removed 0 bases from V and 5 bases from J; junction bases left unmatched: 6. Germline V lookup: CDR1 SNHLY, CDR2 FYNNEI. The CDR3 DNA sequence: TGTGCCAGCAGTGAAGCCCTTTACAGGGGAAATGAAAAACTGTTTTTT. It is translated as CASSEALYRGNEKLFF.

The chain couples TRBV9 to TRBJ2-3; D is possibly TRBD1 or TRBD2 (5 bases each). CDR1 and CDR2 from the germline V gene are SGDLS and YYNGEE. The V and J ends lost 4 bases and 0 bases respectively, with 21 bases between them. The CDR3 contains 18 residues. The CDR3 coding sequence is TGTGCCAGCAGCCCTGGGACCTATCGGGGAAGGAGCACAGATACGCAGTATTTT. This translates into CASSPGTYRGRSTDTQYF.

This clone came up a few times. The chain employs TRBV10-3 and TRBJ2-3, with 12 nucleotides matching TRBD2. V trimming: 3 bases; J trimming: 3 bases; junction bases outside the gene matches: 4. CDR1 is ENHRY, CDR2 SYGVKD, per germline. This CDR3 spans 16 amino acids. Written as DNA, the CDR3 is TGTGCCATCAGTGACCGACTAGCGGGGGCTACAGATACGCAGTATTTT. Translated, it gives CAISDRLAGATDTQYF.

In this sample, this clone turned up a few times. The rearrangement links TRBV4-1 to TRBJ2-7; D assignment may be TRBD1 or TRBD2 (5 bases each). CDR3 length: 17 amino acids. CDR1 is MGHRA and CDR2 is YSYEKL in the germline V gene. With 1 base removed from V and 4 bases from J, the gap between germline ends came to 20 bases. CDR3: CASSQVGGPRGPYEQYF. As DNA, the CDR3 is TGCGCCAGCAGCCAAGTAGGCGGACCCCGGGGACCTTACGAGCAGTACTTC.